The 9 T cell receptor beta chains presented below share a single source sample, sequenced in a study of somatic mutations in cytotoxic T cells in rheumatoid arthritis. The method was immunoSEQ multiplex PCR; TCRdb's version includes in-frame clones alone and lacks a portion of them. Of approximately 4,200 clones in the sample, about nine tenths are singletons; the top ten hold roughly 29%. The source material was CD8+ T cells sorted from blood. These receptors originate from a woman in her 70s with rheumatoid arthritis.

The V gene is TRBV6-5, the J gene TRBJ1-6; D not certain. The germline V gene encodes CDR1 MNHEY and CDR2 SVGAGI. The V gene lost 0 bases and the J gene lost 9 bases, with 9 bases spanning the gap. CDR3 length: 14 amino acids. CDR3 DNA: TGTGCCAGCAGTTACTCGATTGAGGGTTCACCCCTCCACTTT. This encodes CASSYSIEGSPLHF.

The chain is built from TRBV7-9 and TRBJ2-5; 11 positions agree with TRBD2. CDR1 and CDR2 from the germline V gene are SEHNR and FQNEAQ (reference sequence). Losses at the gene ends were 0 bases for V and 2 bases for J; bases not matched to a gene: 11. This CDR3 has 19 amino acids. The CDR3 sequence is CASSLAAGLAEGYQETQYF. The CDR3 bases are TGTGCCAGCAGCTTAGCGGCGGGACTAGCGGAGGGTTATCAAGAGACCCAGTACTTC.

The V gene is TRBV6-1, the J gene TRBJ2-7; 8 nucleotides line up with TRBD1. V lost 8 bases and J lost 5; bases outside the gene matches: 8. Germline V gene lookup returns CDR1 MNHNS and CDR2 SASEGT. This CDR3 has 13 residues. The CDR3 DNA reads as TGTGCCAGCTGTGGGACAGGTCTCCACGAGCAGTACTTC. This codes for CASCGTGLHEQYF.

The CDR3: CASSVEGGSSTDTQYF. CDR3 in DNA: TGTGCCAGCAGCGTAGAAGGGGGCTCTAGCACAGATACGCAGTATTTT. The V call is TRBV9, the J call TRBJ2-3, with 7 bases aligning to TRBD1. The length of the CDR3 is 16 residues. The V segment lost 0 bases and the J segment 0 bases; nucleotides outside the gene matches: 4. Germline CDR1 is SGDLS and CDR2 is YYNGEE. The variable domain in full, completed from reference TRBV9 and TRBJ2-3, reads DSGVTQTPKHLITATGQRVTLRCSPRSGDLSVYWYQQSLDQGLQFLIQYYNGEERAKGNILERFSAQQFPDLHSELNLSSLELGDSALYFCASSVEGGSSTDTQYFGPGTRLTVL.

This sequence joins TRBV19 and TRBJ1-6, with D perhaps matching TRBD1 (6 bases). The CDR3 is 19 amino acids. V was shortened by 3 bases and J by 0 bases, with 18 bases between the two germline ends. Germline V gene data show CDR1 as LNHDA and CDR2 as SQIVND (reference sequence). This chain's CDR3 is CASSIEPRTASSYNSPLHF. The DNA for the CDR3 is TGTGCCAGTAGTATTGAGCCTCGGACAGCAAGCTCCTATAATTCACCCCTCCACTTT.

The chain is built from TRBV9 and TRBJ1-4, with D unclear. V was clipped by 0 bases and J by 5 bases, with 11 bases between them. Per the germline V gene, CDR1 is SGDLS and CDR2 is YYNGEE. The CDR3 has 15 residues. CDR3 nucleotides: TGTGCCAGCAGCGTAGGTGTGACGGAGAATGAAAAACTGTTTTTT. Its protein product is CASSVGVTENEKLFF.

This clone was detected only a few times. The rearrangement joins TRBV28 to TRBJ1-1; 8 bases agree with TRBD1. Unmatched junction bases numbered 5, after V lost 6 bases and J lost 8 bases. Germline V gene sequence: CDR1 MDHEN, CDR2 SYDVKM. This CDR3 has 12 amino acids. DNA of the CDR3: TGTGCCAGCAGCAGCAGGGGGCCCGAAGCTTTCTTT. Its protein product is CASSSRGPEAFF.

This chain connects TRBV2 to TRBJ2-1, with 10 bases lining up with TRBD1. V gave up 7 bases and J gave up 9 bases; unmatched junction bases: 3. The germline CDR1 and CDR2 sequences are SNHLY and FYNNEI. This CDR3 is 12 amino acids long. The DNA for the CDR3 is TGTGCCAGCACTGGGACAGGGGTTGAGCAGTTCTTC. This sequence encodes CASTGTGVEQFF.

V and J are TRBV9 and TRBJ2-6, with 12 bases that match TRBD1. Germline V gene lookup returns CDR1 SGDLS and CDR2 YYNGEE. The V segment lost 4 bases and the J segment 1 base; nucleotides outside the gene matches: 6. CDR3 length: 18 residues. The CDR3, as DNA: TGTGCCAGCAGCACGGGACAGGGGGCTTTTTCTGGGGCCAACGTCCTGACTTTC. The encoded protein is CASSTGQGAFSGANVLTF.